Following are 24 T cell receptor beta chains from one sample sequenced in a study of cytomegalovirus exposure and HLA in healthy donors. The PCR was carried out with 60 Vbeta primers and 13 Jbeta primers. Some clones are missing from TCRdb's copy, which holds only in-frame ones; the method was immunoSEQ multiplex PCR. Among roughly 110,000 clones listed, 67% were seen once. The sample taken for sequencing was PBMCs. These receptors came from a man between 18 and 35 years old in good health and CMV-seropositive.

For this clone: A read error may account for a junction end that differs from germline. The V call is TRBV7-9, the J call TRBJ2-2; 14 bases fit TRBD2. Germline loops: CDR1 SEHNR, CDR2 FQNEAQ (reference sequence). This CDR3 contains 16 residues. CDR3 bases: TGTTCCAGCAGCTCCGGACTAGCGGGGGGATCCGGGGAGCTGTTTTTT. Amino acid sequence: CSSSSGLAGGSGELFF.

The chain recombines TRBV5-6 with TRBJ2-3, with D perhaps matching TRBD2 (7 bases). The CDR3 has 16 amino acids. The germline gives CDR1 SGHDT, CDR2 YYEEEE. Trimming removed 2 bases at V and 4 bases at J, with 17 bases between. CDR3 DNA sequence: TGTGCCAGCAGCTTTACCGGGCCCGGGGGGCCAGATACGCAGTATTTT. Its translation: CASSFTGPGGPDTQYF.

The CDR3 region is CASSLGRGNSPLHF. The DNA for the CDR3 is TGTGCCAGCAGCCTCGGACGGGGAAATTCACCCCTCCACTTT. J is TRBJ1-6 and V is TRBV5-6; D ambiguous. CDR3 size: 14 residues. The V end lost 4 bases, the J end lost 7 bases, and 12 bases lay between the germline ends. CDR1 and CDR2 from the germline V gene are SGHDT and YYEEEE.

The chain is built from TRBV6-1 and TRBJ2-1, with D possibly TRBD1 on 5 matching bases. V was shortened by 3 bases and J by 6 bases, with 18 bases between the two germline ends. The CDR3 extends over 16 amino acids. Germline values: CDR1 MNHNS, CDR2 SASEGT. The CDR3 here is CASSESGFLTPNEQFF. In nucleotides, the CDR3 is TGTGCCAGCAGTGAGTCAGGGTTCCTGACTCCCAATGAGCAGTTCTTC.

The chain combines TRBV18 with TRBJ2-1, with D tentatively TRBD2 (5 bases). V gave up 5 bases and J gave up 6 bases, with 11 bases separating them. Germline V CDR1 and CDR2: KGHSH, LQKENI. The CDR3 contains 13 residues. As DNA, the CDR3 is TGTGCCAGCTCAAGAGGTCGGGGCAATGAGCAGTTCTTC. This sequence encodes CASSRGRGNEQFF.

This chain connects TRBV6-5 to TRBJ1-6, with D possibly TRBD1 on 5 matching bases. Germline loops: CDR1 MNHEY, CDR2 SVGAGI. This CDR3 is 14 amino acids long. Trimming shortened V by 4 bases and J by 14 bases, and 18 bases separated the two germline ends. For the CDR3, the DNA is TGTGCCAGCAGTTCTCGCGGGGGGAGTTTGTCCCTCCACTTT. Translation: CASSSRGGSLSLHF.

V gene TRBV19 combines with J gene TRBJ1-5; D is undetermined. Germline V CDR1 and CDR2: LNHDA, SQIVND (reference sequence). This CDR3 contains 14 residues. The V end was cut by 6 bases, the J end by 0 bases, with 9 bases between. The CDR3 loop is CASRQDYSNQPQHF. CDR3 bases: TGTGCCAGTAGGCAAGACTATAGCAATCAGCCCCAGCATTTT.

As DNA, the CDR3 is TGTGCCTGGAGTGGGGGAGGGACCAGCACAGATACGCAGTATTTT. Amino acid sequence: CAWSGGGTSTDTQYF. The chain uses TRBV30 and TRBJ2-3; 7 positions match TRBD2. CDR3 length: 15 amino acids. The germline CDR1 and CDR2 sequences are GTSNPN and SVGIG (reference sequence). J gave up 0 bases and V 1 base, and 4 bases lay outside the gene matches.

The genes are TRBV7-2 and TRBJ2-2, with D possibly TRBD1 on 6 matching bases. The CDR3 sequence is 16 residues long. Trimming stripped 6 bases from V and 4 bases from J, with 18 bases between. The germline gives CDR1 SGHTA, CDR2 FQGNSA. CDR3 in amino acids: CASSQKSGGGTGELFF. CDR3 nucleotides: TGTGCCAGCAGTCAAAAGTCTGGGGGCGGCACCGGGGAGCTGTTTTTT.

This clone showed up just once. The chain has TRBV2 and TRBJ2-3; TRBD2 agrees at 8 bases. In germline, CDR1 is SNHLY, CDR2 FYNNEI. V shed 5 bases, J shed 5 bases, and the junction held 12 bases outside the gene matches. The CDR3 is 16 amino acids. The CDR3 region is CASSRPRDGGEDTQYF. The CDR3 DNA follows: TGTGCCAGCAGTCGTCCCCGGGACGGGGGGGAAGATACGCAGTATTTT.

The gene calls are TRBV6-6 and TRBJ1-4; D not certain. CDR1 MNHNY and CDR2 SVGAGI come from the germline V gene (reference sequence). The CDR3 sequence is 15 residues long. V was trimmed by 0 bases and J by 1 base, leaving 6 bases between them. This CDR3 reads CASSYSRGTNEKLFF. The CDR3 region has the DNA TGTGCCAGCAGTTACTCGCGGGGAACTAATGAAAAACTGTTTTTT.

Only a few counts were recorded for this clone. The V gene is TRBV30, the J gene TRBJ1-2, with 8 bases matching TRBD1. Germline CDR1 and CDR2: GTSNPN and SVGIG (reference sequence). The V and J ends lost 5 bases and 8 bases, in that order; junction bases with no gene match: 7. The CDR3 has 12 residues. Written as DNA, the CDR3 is TGTGCCTGGCGTGACAGGGGTCGCGGCTACACCTTC. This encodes CAWRDRGRGYTF.

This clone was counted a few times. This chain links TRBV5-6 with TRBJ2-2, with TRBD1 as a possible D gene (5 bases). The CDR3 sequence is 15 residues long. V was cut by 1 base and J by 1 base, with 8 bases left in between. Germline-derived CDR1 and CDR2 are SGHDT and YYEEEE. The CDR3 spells CASSLSDRNTGELFF. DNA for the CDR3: TGTGCCAGCAGCTTGTCTGACAGGAACACCGGGGAGCTGTTTTTT.

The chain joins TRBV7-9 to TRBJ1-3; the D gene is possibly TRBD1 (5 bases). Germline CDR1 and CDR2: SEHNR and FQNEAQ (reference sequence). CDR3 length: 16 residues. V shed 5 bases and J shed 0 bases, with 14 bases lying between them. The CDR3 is CASSPRGHSSGNTIYF. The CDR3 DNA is TGTGCCAGCAGCCCCCGCGGACATAGCTCTGGAAACACCATATATTTT.

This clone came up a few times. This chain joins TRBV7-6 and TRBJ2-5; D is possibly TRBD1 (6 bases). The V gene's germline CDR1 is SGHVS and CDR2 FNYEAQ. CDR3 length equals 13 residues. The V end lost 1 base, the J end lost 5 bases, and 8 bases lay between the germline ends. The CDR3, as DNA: TGTGCCAGCAGCTTAGGCCAGGGGGAGACCCAGTACTTC. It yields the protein CASSLGQGETQYF.

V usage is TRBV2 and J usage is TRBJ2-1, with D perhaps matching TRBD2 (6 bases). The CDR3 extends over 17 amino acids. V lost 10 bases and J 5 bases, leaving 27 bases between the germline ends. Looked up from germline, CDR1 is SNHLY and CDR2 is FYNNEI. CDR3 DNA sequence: TGTGCCACACCCCGTCGAGTGGGATTAGCGGCGGACAATGAGCAGTTCTTC. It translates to CATPRRVGLAADNEQFF.

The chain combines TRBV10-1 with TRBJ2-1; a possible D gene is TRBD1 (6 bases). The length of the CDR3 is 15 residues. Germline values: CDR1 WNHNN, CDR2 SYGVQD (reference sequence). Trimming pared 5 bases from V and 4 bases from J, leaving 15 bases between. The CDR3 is CASSISDRTYNEQFF. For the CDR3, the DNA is TGCGCCAGCAGTATTAGCGACAGGACTTACAATGAGCAGTTCTTC.

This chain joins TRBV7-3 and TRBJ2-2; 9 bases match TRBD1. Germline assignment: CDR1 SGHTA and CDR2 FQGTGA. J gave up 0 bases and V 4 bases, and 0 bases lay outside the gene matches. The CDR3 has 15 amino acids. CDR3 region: CASSWTGANTGELFF. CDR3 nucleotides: TGTGCCAGCAGCTGGACAGGGGCGAACACCGGGGAGCTGTTTTTT.

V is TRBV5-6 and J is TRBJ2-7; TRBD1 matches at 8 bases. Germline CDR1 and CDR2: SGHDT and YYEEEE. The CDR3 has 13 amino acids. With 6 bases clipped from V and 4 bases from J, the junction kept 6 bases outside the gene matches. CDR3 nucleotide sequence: TGTGCCAGCACCCCAGGGGGCCGGTACGAGCAGTACTTC. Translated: CASTPGGRYEQYF. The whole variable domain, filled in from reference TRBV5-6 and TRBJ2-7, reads DAGVTQSPTHLIKTRGQQVTLRCSPKSGHDTVSWYQQALGQGPQFIFQYYEEEERQRGNFPDRFSGHQFPNYSSELNVNALLLGDSALYLCASTPGGRYEQYFGPGTRLTVT.

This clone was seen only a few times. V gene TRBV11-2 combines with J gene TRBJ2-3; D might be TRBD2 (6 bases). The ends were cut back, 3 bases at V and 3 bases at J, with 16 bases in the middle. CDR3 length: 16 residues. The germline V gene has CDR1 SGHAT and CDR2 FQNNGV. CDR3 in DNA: TGTGCCAGCAGCTTTACGCTCGCGGGGCCTACAGATACGCAGTATTTT. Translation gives CASSFTLAGPTDTQYF. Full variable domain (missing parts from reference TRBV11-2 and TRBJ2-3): EAGVAQSPRYKIIEKRQSVAFWCNPISGHATLYWYQQILGQGPKLLIQFQNNGVVDDSQLPKDRFSAERLKGVDSTLKIQPAKLEDSAVYLCASSFTLAGPTDTQYFGPGTRLTVL.

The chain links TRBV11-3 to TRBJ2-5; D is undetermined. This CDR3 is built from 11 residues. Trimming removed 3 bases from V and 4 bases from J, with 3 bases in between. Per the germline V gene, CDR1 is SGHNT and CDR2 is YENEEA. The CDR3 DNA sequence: TGTGCCAGCAGCTTTCTAGAGACCCAGTACTTC. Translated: CASSFLETQYF.

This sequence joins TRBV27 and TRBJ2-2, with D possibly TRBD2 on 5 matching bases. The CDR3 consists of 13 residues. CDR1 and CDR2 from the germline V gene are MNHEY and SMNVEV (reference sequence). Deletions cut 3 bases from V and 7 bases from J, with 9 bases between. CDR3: CASSLFEGGELFF. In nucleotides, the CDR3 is TGTGCCAGCAGTTTGTTCGAGGGCGGGGAGCTGTTTTTT.

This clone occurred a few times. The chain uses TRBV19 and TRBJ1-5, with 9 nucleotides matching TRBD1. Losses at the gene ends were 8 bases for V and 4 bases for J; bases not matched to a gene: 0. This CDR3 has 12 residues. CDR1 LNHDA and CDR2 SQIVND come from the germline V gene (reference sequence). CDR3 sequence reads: CASGTGNQPQHF. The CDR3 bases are TGTGCCAGTGGGACAGGGAATCAGCCCCAGCATTTT.

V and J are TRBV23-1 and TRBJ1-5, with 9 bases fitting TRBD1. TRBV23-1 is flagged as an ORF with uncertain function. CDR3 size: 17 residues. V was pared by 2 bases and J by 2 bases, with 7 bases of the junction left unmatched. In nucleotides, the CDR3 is TGCGCCAGCAGTCAAGCTTATGACAGGGGGGGCAATCAGCCCCAGCATTTT. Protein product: CASSQAYDRGGNQPQHF.